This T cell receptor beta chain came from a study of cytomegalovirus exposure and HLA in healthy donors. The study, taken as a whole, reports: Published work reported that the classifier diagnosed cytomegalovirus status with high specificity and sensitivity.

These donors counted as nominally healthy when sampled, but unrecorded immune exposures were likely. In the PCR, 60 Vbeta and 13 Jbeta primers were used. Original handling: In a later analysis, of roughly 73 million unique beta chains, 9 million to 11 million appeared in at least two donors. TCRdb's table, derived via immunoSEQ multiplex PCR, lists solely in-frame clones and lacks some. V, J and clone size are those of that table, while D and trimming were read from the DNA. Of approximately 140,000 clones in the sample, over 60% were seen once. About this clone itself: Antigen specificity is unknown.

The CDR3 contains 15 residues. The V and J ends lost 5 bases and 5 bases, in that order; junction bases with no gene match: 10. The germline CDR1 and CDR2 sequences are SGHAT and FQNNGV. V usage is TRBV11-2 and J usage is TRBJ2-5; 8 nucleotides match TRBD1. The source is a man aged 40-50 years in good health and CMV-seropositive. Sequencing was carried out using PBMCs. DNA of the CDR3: TGTGCCAGCAGCGAAGGTCCAGGGGGCGCGGAGACCCAGTACTTC. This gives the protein CASSEGPGGAETQYF.